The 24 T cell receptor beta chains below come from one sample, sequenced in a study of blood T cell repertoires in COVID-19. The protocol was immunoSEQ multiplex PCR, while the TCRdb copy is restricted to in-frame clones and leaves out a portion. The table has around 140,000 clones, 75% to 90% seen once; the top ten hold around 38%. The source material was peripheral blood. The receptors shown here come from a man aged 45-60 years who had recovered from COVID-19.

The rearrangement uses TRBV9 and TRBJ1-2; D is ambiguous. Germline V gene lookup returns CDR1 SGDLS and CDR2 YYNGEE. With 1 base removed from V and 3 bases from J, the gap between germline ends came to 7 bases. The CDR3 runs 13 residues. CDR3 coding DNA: TGTGCCAGCAGCGTAACGCAGTACTATGGCTACACCTTC. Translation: CASSVTQYYGYTF.

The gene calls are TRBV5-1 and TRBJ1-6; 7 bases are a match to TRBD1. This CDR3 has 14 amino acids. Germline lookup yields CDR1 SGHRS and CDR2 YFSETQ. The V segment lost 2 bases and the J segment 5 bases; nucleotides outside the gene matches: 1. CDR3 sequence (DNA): TGCGCCAGCAGCTTTCAGGGGGATAATTCACCCCTCCACTTT. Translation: CASSFQGDNSPLHF.

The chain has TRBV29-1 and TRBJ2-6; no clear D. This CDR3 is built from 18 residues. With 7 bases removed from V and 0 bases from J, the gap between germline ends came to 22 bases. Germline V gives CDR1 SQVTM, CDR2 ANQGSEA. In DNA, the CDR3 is TGCAGCGCCGAGACCCCCGGGTCGACCCCCTCTGGGGCCAACGTCCTGACTTTC. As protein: CSAETPGSTPSGANVLTF.

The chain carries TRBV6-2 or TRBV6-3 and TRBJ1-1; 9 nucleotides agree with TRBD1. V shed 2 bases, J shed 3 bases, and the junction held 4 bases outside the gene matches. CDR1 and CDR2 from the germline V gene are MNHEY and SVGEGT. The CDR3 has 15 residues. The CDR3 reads CASSYRRDRDTEAFF. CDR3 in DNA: TGTGCCAGCAGTTACAGGAGGGACAGGGACACTGAAGCTTTCTTT.

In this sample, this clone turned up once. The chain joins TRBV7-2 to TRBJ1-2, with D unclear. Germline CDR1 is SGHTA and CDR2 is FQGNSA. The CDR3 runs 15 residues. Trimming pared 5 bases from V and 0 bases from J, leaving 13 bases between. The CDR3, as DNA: TGTGCCAGCAGCCCCCGGTGGGCCGCTAACTATGGCTACACCTTC. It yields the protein CASSPRWAANYGYTF.

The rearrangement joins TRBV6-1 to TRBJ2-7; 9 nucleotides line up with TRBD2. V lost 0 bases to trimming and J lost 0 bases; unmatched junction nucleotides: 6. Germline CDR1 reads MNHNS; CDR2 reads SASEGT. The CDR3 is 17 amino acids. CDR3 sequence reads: CASSEALAGINSYEQYF. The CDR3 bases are TGTGCCAGCAGTGAAGCCCTAGCGGGGATAAACTCCTACGAGCAGTACTTC.

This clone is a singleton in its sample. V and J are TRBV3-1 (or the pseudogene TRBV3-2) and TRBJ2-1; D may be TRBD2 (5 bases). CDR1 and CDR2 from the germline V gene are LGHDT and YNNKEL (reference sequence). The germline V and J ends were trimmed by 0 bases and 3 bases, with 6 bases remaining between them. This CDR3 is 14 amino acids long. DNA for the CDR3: TGTGCCAGCAGCCAAGAAGAGGGCTACAATGAGCAGTTCTTC. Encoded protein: CASSQEEGYNEQFF.

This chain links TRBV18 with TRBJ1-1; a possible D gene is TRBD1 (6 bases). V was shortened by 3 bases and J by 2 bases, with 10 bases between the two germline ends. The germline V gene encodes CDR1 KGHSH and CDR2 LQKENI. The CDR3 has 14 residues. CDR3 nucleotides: TGTGCCAGCTCACCTAGACAGGATAACACTGAAGCTTTCTTT. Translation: CASSPRQDNTEAFF.

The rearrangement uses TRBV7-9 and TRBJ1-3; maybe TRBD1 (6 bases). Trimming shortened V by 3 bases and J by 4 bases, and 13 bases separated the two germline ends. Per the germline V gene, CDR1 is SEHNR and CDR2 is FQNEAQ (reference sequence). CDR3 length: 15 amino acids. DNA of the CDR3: TGTGCCAGCAGCTTTAACAGGGCAGCGGGAAACACCATATATTTT. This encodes CASSFNRAAGNTIYF. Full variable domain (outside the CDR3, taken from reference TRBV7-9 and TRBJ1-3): DTGVSQNPRHKITKRGQNVTFRCDPISEHNRLYWYRQTLGQGPEFLTYFQNEAQLEKSRLLSDRFSAERPKGSFSTLEIQRTEQGDSAMYLCASSFNRAAGNTIYFGEGSWLTVV.

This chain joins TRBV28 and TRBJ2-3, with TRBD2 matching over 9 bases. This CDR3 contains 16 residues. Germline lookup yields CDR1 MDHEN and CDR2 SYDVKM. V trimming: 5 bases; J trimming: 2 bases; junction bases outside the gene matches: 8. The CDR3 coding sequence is TGTGCCAGCAGTGAGGCTAGCGGGGTATACACAGATACGCAGTATTTT. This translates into CASSEASGVYTDTQYF.

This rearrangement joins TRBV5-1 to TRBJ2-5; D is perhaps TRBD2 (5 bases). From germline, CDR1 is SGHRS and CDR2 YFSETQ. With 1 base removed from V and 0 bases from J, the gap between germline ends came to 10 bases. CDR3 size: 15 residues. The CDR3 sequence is CASSLSGLHQETQYF. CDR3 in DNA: TGCGCCAGCAGCTTGTCAGGACTCCACCAAGAGACCCAGTACTTC.

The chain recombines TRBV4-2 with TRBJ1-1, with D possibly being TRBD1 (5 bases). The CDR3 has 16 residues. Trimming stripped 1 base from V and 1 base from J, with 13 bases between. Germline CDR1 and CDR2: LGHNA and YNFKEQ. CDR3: CASSQVEVRANTEAFF. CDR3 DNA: TGTGCCAGCAGCCAAGTTGAGGTCAGGGCGAACACTGAAGCTTTCTTT.

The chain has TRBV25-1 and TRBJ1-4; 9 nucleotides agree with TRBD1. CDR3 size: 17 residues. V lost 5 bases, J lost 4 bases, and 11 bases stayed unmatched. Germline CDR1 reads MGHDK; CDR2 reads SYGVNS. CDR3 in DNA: TGTGCCAGCAGTCCGACAGGGGGATTGGGCTTTAATGAAAAACTGTTTTTT. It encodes CASSPTGGLGFNEKLFF.

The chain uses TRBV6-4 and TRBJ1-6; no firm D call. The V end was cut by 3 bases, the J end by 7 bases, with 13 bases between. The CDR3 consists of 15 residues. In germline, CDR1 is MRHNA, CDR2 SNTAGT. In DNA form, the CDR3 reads TGTGCCAGCAGTGAGAGGTCGGCGGCAAATTCACCCCTCCACTTT. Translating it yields CASSERSAANSPLHF.

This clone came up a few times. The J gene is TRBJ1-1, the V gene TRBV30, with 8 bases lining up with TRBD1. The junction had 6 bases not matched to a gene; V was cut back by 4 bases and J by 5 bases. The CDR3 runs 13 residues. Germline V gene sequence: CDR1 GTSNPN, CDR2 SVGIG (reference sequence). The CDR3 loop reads CAWKDRVLTEAFF. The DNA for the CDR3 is TGTGCCTGGAAGGACAGGGTTCTGACTGAAGCTTTCTTT.

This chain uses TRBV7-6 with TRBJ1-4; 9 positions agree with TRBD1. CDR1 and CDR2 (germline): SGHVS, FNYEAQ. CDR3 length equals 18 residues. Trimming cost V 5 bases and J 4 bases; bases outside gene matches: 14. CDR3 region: CASSPLLVQTGGNEKLFF. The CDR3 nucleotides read TGTGCCAGCAGCCCCTTGCTCGTTCAGACAGGGGGTAATGAAAAACTGTTTTTT.

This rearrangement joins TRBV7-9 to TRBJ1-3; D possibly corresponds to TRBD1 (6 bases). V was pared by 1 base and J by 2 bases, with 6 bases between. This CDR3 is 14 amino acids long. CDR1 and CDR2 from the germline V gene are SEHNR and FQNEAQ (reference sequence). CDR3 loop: CASSLGGPGNTIYF. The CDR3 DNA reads TGTGCCAGCAGCTTAGGGGGGCCTGGAAACACCATATATTTT.

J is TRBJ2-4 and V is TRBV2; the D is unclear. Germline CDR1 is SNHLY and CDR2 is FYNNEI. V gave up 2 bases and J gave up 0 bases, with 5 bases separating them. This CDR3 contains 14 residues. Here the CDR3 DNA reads TGTGCCAGCAGTGAATTACTAGCCAAAAACATTCAGTACTTC. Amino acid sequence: CASSELLAKNIQYF.

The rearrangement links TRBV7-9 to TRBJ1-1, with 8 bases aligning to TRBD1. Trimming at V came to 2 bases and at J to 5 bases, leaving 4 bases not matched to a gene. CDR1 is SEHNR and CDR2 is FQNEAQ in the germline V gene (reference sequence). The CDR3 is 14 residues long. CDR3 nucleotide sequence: TGTGCCAGCAGCTTAACAGGGGGAGGGACTGAAGCTTTCTTT. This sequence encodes CASSLTGGGTEAFF.

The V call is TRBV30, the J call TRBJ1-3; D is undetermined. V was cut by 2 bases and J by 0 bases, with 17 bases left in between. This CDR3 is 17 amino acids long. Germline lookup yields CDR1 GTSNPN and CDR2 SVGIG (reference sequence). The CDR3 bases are TGTGCCTGGAGTCTACAGCTAATCGGGAGCTCTGGAAACACCATATATTTT. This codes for CAWSLQLIGSSGNTIYF.

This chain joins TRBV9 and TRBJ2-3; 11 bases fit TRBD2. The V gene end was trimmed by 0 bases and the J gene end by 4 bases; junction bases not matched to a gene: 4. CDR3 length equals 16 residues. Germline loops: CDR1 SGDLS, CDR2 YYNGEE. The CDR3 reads CASSVELAGGADTQYF. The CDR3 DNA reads TGTGCCAGCAGCGTAGAGCTAGCGGGGGGTGCAGATACGCAGTATTTT.

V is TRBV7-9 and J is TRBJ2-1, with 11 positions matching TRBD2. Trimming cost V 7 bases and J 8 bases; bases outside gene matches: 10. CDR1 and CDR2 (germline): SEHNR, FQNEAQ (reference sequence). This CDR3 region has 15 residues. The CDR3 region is CASTMTSGVRDEQFF. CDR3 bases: TGTGCCAGCACCATGACTAGCGGGGTTCGGGATGAGCAGTTCTTC.

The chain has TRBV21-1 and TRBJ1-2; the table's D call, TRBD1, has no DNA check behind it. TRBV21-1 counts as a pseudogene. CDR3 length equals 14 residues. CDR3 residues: CASSTGTGRYGYTF. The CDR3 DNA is TGTGCCAGCAGCACTGGGACAGGACGCTATGGCTACACCTTC.

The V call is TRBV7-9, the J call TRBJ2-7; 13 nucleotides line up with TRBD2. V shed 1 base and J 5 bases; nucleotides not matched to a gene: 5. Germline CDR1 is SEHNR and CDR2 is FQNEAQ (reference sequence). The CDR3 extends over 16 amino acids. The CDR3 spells CASSLGTSGGFDEQYF. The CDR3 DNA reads TGTGCCAGCAGCTTAGGGACTAGCGGGGGATTCGACGAGCAGTACTTC.